Listed here are 14 T cell receptor beta chains from one sample, sequenced in a study of blood T cell repertoires in COVID-19. Data came from immunoSEQ multiplex PCR; TCRdb stores just in-frame clones and leaves some out. The sample has 100,000 or so clones, 75% to 90% seen once. The sequenced sample was peripheral blood. The receptors were gathered from a human donor in a cohort sampled during active COVID-19.

The chain combines TRBV6-5 with TRBJ2-7; D is perhaps TRBD1 (6 bases). Trimming took off 0 bases at V and 3 bases at J, with 12 bases between the two ends. Germline V gene data show CDR1 as MNHEY and CDR2 as SVGAGI. The CDR3 has 15 residues. The CDR3 protein is CASSYSTGNIYEQYF. CDR3 in DNA: TGTGCCAGCAGTTACTCCACAGGGAACATCTACGAGCAGTACTTC.

V and J are TRBV5-1 and TRBJ1-4, with D unresolved. CDR1 and CDR2 from the germline V gene are SGHRS and YFSETQ. The CDR3 length is 13 residues. With 4 bases removed from V and 0 bases from J, the gap between germline ends came to 4 bases. The CDR3 DNA sequence: TGCGCCAGCAGCACAGCAACTAATGAAAAACTGTTTTTT. This codes for CASSTATNEKLFF. Combining the CDR3 with reference TRBV5-1 and TRBJ1-4 gives the whole variable domain KAGVTQTPRYLIKTRGQQVTLSCSPISGHRSVSWYQQTPGQGLQFLFEYFSETQRNKGNFPGRFSGRQFSNSRSEMNVSTLELGDSALYLCASSTATNEKLFFGSGTQLSVL.

The chain is built from TRBV5-1 and TRBJ2-7, with TRBD1 as a possible D gene (6 bases). Germline loops: CDR1 SGHRS, CDR2 YFSETQ. Trimming left V 5 bases short and J 10 bases short, with 16 bases between. The CDR3 length is 12 residues. This chain's CDR3 is CASSQDRKPQYF. CDR3 bases: TGCGCCAGCAGTCAGGACAGAAAACCCCAGTACTTC.

This rearrangement joins TRBV5-1 to TRBJ2-1; D gene uncertain. The V gene's germline CDR1 is SGHRS and CDR2 YFSETQ. The CDR3 is 13 amino acids. V was cut by 0 bases and J by 4 bases, with 5 bases left in between. The CDR3 loop reads CASSLEHYNEQFF. As DNA, the CDR3 is TGCGCCAGCAGCTTGGAACATTACAATGAGCAGTTCTTC.

The chain is built from TRBV6-1 and TRBJ1-2; tentatively, D is TRBD1 (5 bases). The CDR3 spans 16 residues. Looked up from germline, CDR1 is MNHNS and CDR2 is SASEGT. Trimming removed 2 bases at V and 8 bases at J, with 21 bases between. In DNA, the CDR3 is TGTGCCAGCAGTGAAATAACTCCGCCCGGGGGTAGAGGCTACACCTTC. This sequence encodes CASSEITPPGGRGYTF.

The chain has TRBV2 and TRBJ2-1, with TRBD2 matching 14 bases. In germline, CDR1 is SNHLY, CDR2 FYNNEI. V lost 6 bases to trimming and J lost 6 bases; unmatched junction nucleotides: 7. The CDR3 is 16 amino acids. The CDR3 spells CASSPPGTSGSNEQFF. The CDR3 DNA sequence: TGTGCCAGCAGCCCCCCCGGGACTAGCGGGAGCAATGAGCAGTTCTTC.

The CDR3 loop reads CSVDRGGTGELFF. The CDR3 nucleotides read TGCAGCGTCGACAGGGGGGGCACCGGGGAGCTGTTTTTT. The V and J genes are TRBV29-1 and TRBJ2-2; 9 positions match TRBD1. From germline, CDR1 is SQVTM and CDR2 ANQGSEA. The CDR3 consists of 13 residues. The junction had 3 bases not matched to a gene; V was cut back by 6 bases and J by 4 bases.

The genes are TRBV10-3 and TRBJ2-2; TRBD2 aligns across 13 bases. The CDR3 has 15 residues. CDR1 and CDR2 from the germline V gene are ENHRY and SYGVKD. Trimming at V came to 4 bases and at J to 4 bases, leaving 0 bases not matched to a gene. The CDR3 loop is CAISGTSGSTGELFF. The DNA of the CDR3 is TGTGCCATCAGTGGGACTAGCGGGAGCACCGGGGAGCTGTTTTTT.

This sequence joins TRBV7-3 and TRBJ1-1; TRBD1 aligns across 10 bases. In germline, CDR1 is SGHTA, CDR2 FQGTGA. Germline trimming cut 3 bases from V and 1 base from J; bases unmatched to any gene: 2. The CDR3 runs 15 residues. The CDR3 DNA sequence: TGTGCCAGCAGCTTGACAGGGGGCCAGAACACTGAAGCTTTCTTT. Translating it yields CASSLTGGQNTEAFF.

This clone showed up just once. The V gene is TRBV24-1, the J gene TRBJ2-5, with TRBD2 identical over 8 bases. The CDR3 spans 18 residues. CDR1 KGHDR and CDR2 SFDVKD come from the germline V gene. Unmatched junction bases numbered 14, after V lost 5 bases and J lost 1 base. In nucleotides, the CDR3 is TGTGCCACCAGTGTCTCCGCGGGAGGACAGAAAAGCCAAGAGACCCAGTACTTC. Translation: CATSVSAGGQKSQETQYF.

J is TRBJ1-1 and V is TRBV5-1; D remains ambiguous. CDR3 length equals 14 residues. Germline V lookup: CDR1 SGHRS, CDR2 YFSETQ. Trimming removed 0 bases at V and 3 bases at J, with 9 bases between. CDR3 coding DNA: TGCGCCAGCAGCTTGGAAGTACGGGACACTGAAGCTTTCTTT. Protein sequence: CASSLEVRDTEAFF.

The chain has TRBV27 and TRBJ1-5; D is possibly TRBD1 (6 bases). V shed 6 bases and J shed 10 bases, with 16 bases lying between them. The length of the CDR3 is 13 residues. The germline V gene encodes CDR1 MNHEY and CDR2 SMNVEV (reference sequence). The CDR3 loop is CASSLTGRTPQHF. The CDR3 DNA reads TGTGCCAGCAGCCTGACAGGACGAACCCCCCAGCATTTT.

The rearrangement uses TRBV10-2 and TRBJ1-1; 11 bases are shared with TRBD1. The germline gives CDR1 WSHSY, CDR2 SAAADI. The CDR3 sequence is 15 residues long. V lost 6 bases to trimming and J lost 4 bases; unmatched junction nucleotides: 7. This CDR3 reads CASRATGTGGTEAFF. In DNA form, the CDR3 reads TGCGCCAGCAGGGCTACCGGGACAGGGGGCACTGAAGCTTTCTTT.

V gene TRBV24-1 combines with J gene TRBJ1-2; D ambiguous. The CDR3 has 14 residues. In germline, CDR1 is KGHDR, CDR2 SFDVKD. V was cut by 3 bases and J by 2 bases, with 9 bases left in between. CDR3 loop: CATSDPGGNYGYTF. CDR3 nucleotide sequence: TGTGCCACCAGTGATCCGGGCGGGAACTATGGCTACACCTTC.